This T cell receptor beta chain was recovered during a study of T cell repertoires in ileal Crohn's disease. Time point noted: neoterminal ileum biopsy at postoperative endoscopy, about 6 months after surgery. The CDR3 spans 13 residues. V dropped 3 bases and J dropped 6; count of bases not matched to a gene: 6. CDR1 SQVTM and CDR2 ANQGSEA come from the germline V gene. The data were produced by immunoSEQ multiplex PCR, yet TCRdb's version contains in-frame clones alone and is incomplete. The table includes 8,500 to 13,000 clones, approximately 78% detected once. The chain employs TRBV29-1 and TRBJ2-3; 7 nucleotides match TRBD1. Sequencing was done on a sample of ileal tissue. The TCR was taken from an adult with Crohn's disease. The chain's CDR3 is CSVDEAGGDTQYF. CDR3 nucleotides: TGCAGCGTTGATGAGGCAGGGGGTGATACGCAGTATTTT.